This entry is about one T cell receptor beta chain. Its antigen is as yet unknown. The data were obtained in a study of T cells in Graves' hyperthyroidism and ophthalmopathy. Exclusion followed for patients with uncontrolled infection, other autoimmune disease, pregnancy or lactation. TCR beta CDR3 regions were amplified from RNA. Primed by the HTBI set, a first-round RT-PCR was run on the TCR CDR3. Each CDR3 protein is one row after TCRdb ran MiXCR on the multiplex PCR reads. The sample gives approximately 400,000 distinct CDR3 sequences, roughly 13% of which show up once; 20% to 25% is in the top ten. The study's findings and limits: The model foresaw ophthalmopathy a median roughly 6 months prior to onset. Ophthalmopathy and stable hyperthyroidism were separated by a 13 V-J model.

This CDR3 comprises 15 residues. Germline V gene lookup returns CDR1 MNHEY and CDR2 SVGEGT. Trimming shortened V by 2 bases and J by 0 bases, and 8 bases separated the two germline ends. Sequencing input: blood. The chain has TRBV6-2 or TRBV6-3 and TRBJ1-3, with no clear D. The sequence was collected from a man aged 30 to 39 with Graves' hyperthyroidism that later progressed to Graves' ophthalmopathy. The CDR3 sequence: CASSYGDSSGNTIYF. CDR3 DNA: TGTGCCAGCAGTTACGGAGATAGCTCTGGAAACACCATATATTTT.